These 24 T cell receptor beta chains originate from one sample sequenced in a study of Ad26.COV2.S vaccination and SARS-CoV-2 variants (dated by TCRdb to the early 2020s). Library preparation employed the immunoSEQ multiplex PCR assay. The source is immuneACCESS, and TCRdb retained only in-frame sequences with V and J called. Part of the clones is not carried over; for the studies checked, unresolved V genes explain less than half of this, and the remainder is unexplained. The sample profile shows more than 250,000 clones; about 89% of them were found once. Approximately 3.4% of the sample lies in the top ten. Read against the paper, the sample's treatment or condition label means: roughly 19 received Ad26.COV2.S at low or high dose, single or two shots; a few received placebo; per-sample allocation not given. For vaccine and placebo recipients, repertoires were sequenced using samples collected on day 63 after the first injection.

Sequenced material: peripheral blood, taken in a trial of Ad26.COV2.S vaccine versus placebo. All receptors derive from a person between 18 and 65 years old who received the Ad26.COV2.S COVID-19 vaccine or a placebo.

A few counts support this clone. The chain combines TRBV21-1 with TRBJ1-5. TRBV21-1 is a listed pseudogene. The CDR3 sequence is 18 residues long. In nucleotides, the CDR3 is TGTGCCAGCAGGGGAGCAGGACGTCGAGGGGATAGCAATCAGCCCCAGCATTTT. This sequence encodes CASRGAGRRGDSNQPQHF.

The chain recombines TRBV3-1 (or the pseudogene TRBV3-2) with TRBJ2-7; 9 nucleotides line up with TRBD1. Germline CDR1 is LGHDT and CDR2 is YNNKEL (reference sequence). V dropped 4 bases and J dropped 4; count of bases not matched to a gene: 11. This CDR3 is built from 16 residues. The CDR3 is CASSPLQGASGYEQYF. CDR3 bases: TGTGCCAGCAGCCCATTACAGGGGGCGTCGGGATACGAGCAGTACTTC.

The chain has TRBV27 and TRBJ1-2; no definite D call. The germline V gene has CDR1 MNHEY and CDR2 SMNVEV (reference sequence). Trimming removed 8 bases at V and 5 bases at J, with 18 bases between. This CDR3 spans 14 amino acids. The CDR3 DNA is TGTGCCAGCTTGGGAGCCGGCGAAAAATATGGCTACACCTTC. Its translation: CASLGAGEKYGYTF.

J is TRBJ1-5 and V is TRBV7-5; TRBD1 reflects the table's D call only, with no check against the DNA. TRBV7-5 is deemed a pseudogene. The CDR3 runs 16 residues. The CDR3 sequence: CVRNSPGTGSNQPQHF. In DNA, the CDR3 is TGTGTCAGAAACTCCCCCGGGACAGGAAGCAATCAGCCCCAGCATTTT.

The chain recombines TRBV10-3 with TRBJ1-2; D ambiguous. This CDR3 is built from 15 residues. Trimming removed 6 bases at V and 2 bases at J, with 16 bases between. CDR1 is ENHRY, CDR2 SYGVKD, per germline. This CDR3 reads CAISDPRVRNYGYTF. CDR3 sequence (DNA): TGTGCCATCAGCGACCCTCGAGTACGGAACTATGGCTACACCTTC.

The rearrangement links TRBV3-1 (or the pseudogene TRBV3-2) to TRBJ1-1; TRBD1 agrees at 8 bases. CDR1 and CDR2 from the germline V gene are LGHDT and YNNKEL (reference sequence). The CDR3 runs to 14 residues. V lost 4 bases, J lost 5 bases, and 6 bases stayed unmatched. The CDR3 protein is CASSLSDRDTEAFF. The CDR3 DNA sequence: TGTGCCAGCAGCCTGTCGGACAGGGATACTGAAGCTTTCTTT.

V usage is TRBV5-1 and J usage is TRBJ2-7; D possibly corresponds to TRBD2 (6 bases). Between the trimmed V and J ends, which lost 5 bases and 3 bases, there was a span of 12 bases. The germline V gene has CDR1 SGHRS and CDR2 YFSETQ. The CDR3 covers 13 residues. This CDR3 reads CASRAGSFYEQYF. The CDR3 DNA reads as TGCGCCAGCAGAGCGGGCTCTTTCTACGAGCAGTACTTC.

This rearrangement joins TRBV9 to TRBJ2-3, with 7 bases that match TRBD1. Per germline, CDR1 SGDLS and CDR2 YYNGEE. This CDR3 region has 14 residues. V was clipped by 2 bases and J by 6 bases; unmatched bases: 6. The CDR3 reads CASSVGRGQDTQYF. The CDR3 nucleotides read TGTGCCAGCAGCGTCGGCAGGGGACAGGATACGCAGTATTTT.

As DNA, the CDR3 is TGTGCCAGCAGTTACTCGGCAGGACCTAGCACAGATACGCAGTATTTT. Amino acid sequence: CASSYSAGPSTDTQYF. The chain joins TRBV6-5 to TRBJ2-3; D gene uncertain. This CDR3 contains 16 residues. V shed 0 bases and J shed 0 bases, with 10 bases lying between them. From germline, CDR1 is MNHEY and CDR2 SVGAGI.

This clone was recorded only once. The junction differs from germline at one of its ends, possibly a read error. J is TRBJ1-1 and V is TRBV7-2; D remains unclear. In germline, CDR1 is SGHTA, CDR2 FQGNSA. The CDR3 has 11 residues. The CDR3 region has the DNA TGTGCCAGCAGCCTATACACCGAAGCTTTCTTT. The encoded protein is CASSLYTEAFF.

The chain couples TRBV4-2 to TRBJ2-5, with D maybe TRBD2 (7 bases). V was pared by 1 base and J by 4 bases, with 10 bases between. The germline CDR1 and CDR2 sequences are LGHNA and YNFKEQ. The length of the CDR3 is 14 residues. CDR3 DNA sequence: TGTGCCAGCAGCCAAGTGGGGGGGCGAGAGACCCAGTACTTC. The encoded protein is CASSQVGGRETQYF.

The CDR3 bases are TGTGCCTGGAGTGATATAGCGGGGAGTTACAATGAGCAGTTCTTC. Its translation is CAWSDIAGSYNEQFF. The chain has TRBV30 and TRBJ2-1; 8 bases agree with TRBD2. Germline-derived CDR1 and CDR2 are GTSNPN and SVGIG (reference sequence). V trimming: 1 base; J trimming: 4 bases; junction bases outside the gene matches: 6. This CDR3 region has 15 residues.

The V and J genes are TRBV7-2 and TRBJ2-7; D possibly corresponds to TRBD2 (7 bases). The CDR3 is 15 residues long. Germline lookup yields CDR1 SGHTA and CDR2 FQGNSA. Trimming cost V 2 bases and J 6 bases, with 17 bases left between them. CDR3 coding DNA: TGTGCCAGCAGCTTACTCGGAGGGGGGGTGGTCGAGCAGTACTTC. Its translation: CASSLLGGGVVEQYF. The full variable domain, completed using reference TRBV7-2 and TRBJ2-7, is GAGVSQSPSNKVTEKGKDVELRCDPISGHTALYWYRQSLGQGLEFLIYFQGNSAPDKSGLPSDRFSAERTGGSVSTLTIQRTQQEDSAVYLCASSLLGGGVVEQYFGPGTRLTVT.

This clone occurred once. V is TRBV5-4 and J is TRBJ1-3, with D possibly matching TRBD1 (6 bases). V dropped 3 bases and J dropped 1 base, with 11 bases sitting between them. Germline CDR1 is SGHNT and CDR2 is YYREEE (reference sequence). The CDR3 has 15 residues. This CDR3 is CASSSGGGSGNTIYF. In nucleotides, the CDR3 is TGTGCCAGCAGCTCGGGAGGGGGGTCTGGAAACACCATATATTTT.

The chain uses TRBV7-2 and TRBJ2-2, with 7 bases aligning to TRBD1. The CDR3 sequence is 15 residues long. Looked up from germline, CDR1 is SGHTA and CDR2 is FQGNSA. V dropped 3 bases and J dropped 4; count of bases not matched to a gene: 5. The CDR3 DNA reads TGTGCCAGCAGCTTCGACAGGGCGAGCACCGGGGAGCTGTTTTTT. Its translation: CASSFDRASTGELFF.

The chain carries TRBV11-2 and TRBJ1-1, with D perhaps TRBD1 (5 bases). V was shortened by 5 bases and J by 6 bases, with 16 bases between the two germline ends. The CDR3 loop spans 14 amino acids. Looked up from germline, CDR1 is SGHAT and CDR2 is FQNNGV. The CDR3 nucleotides read TGTGCCAGCAGCCGACTATTGACAGACCCTGAAGCTTTCTTT. Translation gives CASSRLLTDPEAFF.

The V call is TRBV28, the J call TRBJ1-2; possibly TRBD1 for D (5 bases). The CDR3 consists of 13 residues. CDR1 and CDR2 from the germline V gene are MDHEN and SYDVKM. Trimming shortened V by 2 bases and J by 4 bases, and 8 bases separated the two germline ends. The CDR3 DNA sequence: TGTGCCAGCAGTTTAACGGGACCCTATGGCTACACCTTC. It translates to CASSLTGPYGYTF.

V gene TRBV5-1 combines with J gene TRBJ1-6; D is possibly TRBD1 (5 bases). The V gene's germline CDR1 is SGHRS and CDR2 YFSETQ. Trimming removed 5 bases from V and 9 bases from J, with 12 bases in between. The CDR3 has 13 residues. The CDR3 sequence: CASSSDTGSPLHF. The CDR3 DNA follows: TGCGCCAGCAGTTCGGACACCGGTTCACCCCTCCACTTT.

V usage is TRBV4-2 and J usage is TRBJ2-3; 10 bases are shared with TRBD2. Germline V gives CDR1 LGHNA, CDR2 YNFKEQ. J was trimmed by 0 bases and V by 0 bases; bases with no gene match: 6. This CDR3 has 18 residues. The chain's CDR3 is CASSQDWASGGSTDTQYF. As DNA, the CDR3 is TGTGCCAGCAGCCAAGATTGGGCTAGCGGGGGAAGCACAGATACGCAGTATTTT.

This chain connects TRBV18 to TRBJ2-2; D is unclear. V lost 5 bases and J 4 bases, leaving 8 bases between the germline ends. Germline V lookup: CDR1 KGHSH, CDR2 LQKENI. The CDR3 contains 13 residues. CDR3 sequence (DNA): TGTGCCAGCTCAAAAAGTGGCACCGGGGAGCTGTTTTTT. This encodes CASSKSGTGELFF.

The chain combines TRBV3-1 (or the pseudogene TRBV3-2) with TRBJ2-2, with no clear D. This CDR3 spans 14 amino acids. Germline V gene data show CDR1 as LGHDT and CDR2 as YNNKEL (reference sequence). V gave up 1 base and J gave up 4 bases, with 7 bases separating them. For the CDR3, the DNA is TGTGCCAGCAGCCAAGGGACGGGCACCGGGGAGCTGTTTTTT. Translated: CASSQGTGTGELFF.

The V call is TRBV4-1, the J call TRBJ2-3; D is perhaps TRBD1 (6 bases). This CDR3 spans 15 amino acids. Trimming left V 4 bases short and J 0 bases short, with 11 bases between. Looked up from germline, CDR1 is MGHRA and CDR2 is YSYEKL. For the CDR3, the DNA is TGCGCCAGCAGCCGAACAGGGTTAAGCACAGATACGCAGTATTTT. It is translated as CASSRTGLSTDTQYF.

The rearrangement joins TRBV27 to TRBJ2-7, with TRBD1 matching 7 bases. The CDR3 is 14 amino acids. V gave up 6 bases and J gave up 2 bases; unmatched junction bases: 7. The germline gives CDR1 MNHEY, CDR2 SMNVEV (reference sequence). The CDR3 protein is CASSRVTGPYEQYF. Written as DNA, the CDR3 is TGTGCCAGCAGCCGGGTGACAGGGCCCTACGAGCAGTACTTC.

The chain employs TRBV3-1 (or the pseudogene TRBV3-2) and TRBJ1-1, with 9 bases matching TRBD1. Trimming took 3 bases from V and 6 from J; bases not matched to a gene: 5. CDR1 is LGHDT and CDR2 is YNNKEL in the germline V gene (reference sequence). The CDR3 runs to 14 residues. This chain's CDR3 is CASSQWDRVSEAFF. CDR3 DNA: TGTGCCAGCAGCCAGTGGGACAGGGTGTCTGAAGCTTTCTTT.